The 6 T cell receptor beta chains in this list originate from one sample, sequenced in a study of cytomegalovirus exposure and HLA in healthy donors. Generated by immunoSEQ multiplex PCR, the TCRdb table keeps only in-frame clones and is missing some. The data contain 100,000 to 120,000 clones, under 85% of them singletons. The sequenced material came from PBMCs. The origin of the receptors is a woman between 18 and 30 years old in good health and CMV-seronegative.

V and J are TRBV7-9 and TRBJ2-5, with D uncertain. Germline assignment: CDR1 SEHNR and CDR2 FQNEAQ (reference sequence). CDR3 length: 16 amino acids. Between the trimmed V and J ends, which lost 1 base and 5 bases, there was a span of 17 bases. In DNA form, the CDR3 reads TGTGCCAGCAGCTTAGAGACAATGAAAAATCGGGAGACCCAGTACTTC. Translating it yields CASSLETMKNRETQYF. The full variable domain, with the rest looked up from reference TRBV7-9 and TRBJ2-5, is DTGVSQNPRHKITKRGQNVTFRCDPISEHNRLYWYRQTLGQGPEFLTYFQNEAQLEKSRLLSDRFSAERPKGSFSTLEIQRTEQGDSAMYLCASSLETMKNRETQYFGPGTRLLVL.

V is TRBV30 and J is TRBJ1-6; a possible D gene is TRBD1 (6 bases). Germline V gene lookup returns CDR1 GTSNPN and CDR2 SVGIG (reference sequence). The CDR3 loop spans 17 amino acids. Trimming left V 3 bases short and J 1 base short, with 16 bases between. In nucleotides, the CDR3 is TGTGCCTGGAGAACAGGGACGGGGAGATCCTATAATTCACCCCTCCACTTT. This codes for CAWRTGTGRSYNSPLHF.

V is TRBV7-3 and J is TRBJ2-7, with D perhaps TRBD1 (6 bases). The V gene lost 2 bases and the J gene lost 2 bases, with 10 bases spanning the gap. The V gene's germline CDR1 is SGHTA and CDR2 FQGTGA. CDR3 size: 14 residues. The CDR3, as DNA: TGTGCCAGCAGCTTACAGGGGCCCCCCTACGAGCAGTACTTC. It is translated as CASSLQGPPYEQYF.

The chain links TRBV19 to TRBJ1-5; possibly TRBD1 for D (5 bases). This CDR3 has 16 amino acids. V was pared by 7 bases and J by 4 bases, with 20 bases between. Per germline, CDR1 LNHDA and CDR2 SQIVND (reference sequence). The CDR3, as DNA: TGTGCCAGTACCATGGCCCAGACAGTTCAGAATCAGCCCCAGCATTTT. It is translated as CASTMAQTVQNQPQHF.

The chain has TRBV2 and TRBJ1-4, with 7 bases fitting TRBD1. Germline values: CDR1 SNHLY, CDR2 FYNNEI. The CDR3 extends over 16 amino acids. J gave up 5 bases and V 2 bases, and 8 bases lay outside the gene matches. The CDR3 nucleotides read TGTGCCAGCAGTGAAAATTGGGCAGGGGGAAATGAAAAACTGTTTTTT. This translates into CASSENWAGGNEKLFF.

About this clone itself: It is unclear where the CDR3 begins or ends on the DNA, so no DNA is shown, and the CDR3 is as TCRdb lists it. V usage is TRBV6-5 and J usage is TRBJ1-1; the table gives TRBD1 as D, unverified against the DNA. Germline V CDR1 and CDR2: MNHEY, SVGAGI. The CDR3 region is 15 residues in length, termini included. The CDR3 here is CASSFFGQGNTEAFF.